This T cell receptor beta chain was sequenced for a study of cytomegalovirus exposure and HLA in healthy donors. Study information: Falling in the Caucasian-associated ancestry cluster were about four fifths of around 370 genotyped donors. General study points: Earlier results showed most TCR beta V segments being productive about 87% or about 30% of the time. Analysis was performed later, and it showed HLA-associated TCR beta chains to be more clonally expanded than equally common others. One variant, a missense change in DCLRE1C, was linked in a later analysis to TCR beta V- and J-gene trimming.

PCR was performed using 60 Vbeta and 13 Jbeta primers. The data were produced by immunoSEQ multiplex PCR, yet TCRdb's version contains in-frame clones alone and is incomplete. The table lists 150,000 to 200,000 clones, around three quarters of them singletons, with more than 0.8% in the top ten. This CDR3 has 13 residues. Germline CDR1 MNHNS, CDR2 SASEGT. The V gene lost 8 bases and the J gene lost 2 bases, with 13 bases spanning the gap. Comment on this clone: Its antigen is not identified.

Material: PBMCs. This chain links TRBV6-1 with TRBJ2-7; a weak D match, TRBD2 (6 bases). This clonotype originated in a woman in her forties in good health and CMV-seronegative. The CDR3 nucleotides are TGTGCCAGCGAAGCGGGTGCACCCTACGAGCAGTACTTC. Translated: CASEAGAPYEQYF.